The entry below gives a single T cell receptor beta chain sequence along with its context. This clone was counted a single time. Its antigen remains undetermined. No base-level quality is on record; no much larger clone is a single base apart. The data belong to a study of blood T cell repertoires in COVID-19 (dated by TCRdb to 2020 to 2022). For context, the study as a whole: Samples from collaborators originated in the United States, Italy and Spain and spanned both the acute and convalescent phases of COVID-19. Samples came from the ongoing ImmuneRACE study (first 160 participants) plus 1,254 subjects from 6 global collaborators. The material from the prospective study consisted of cDNA or gDNA derived from T cells, B-cell-depleted T cells, or PBMCs. The dataset comprised deeply sampled blood TCRbeta repertoires from subjects exposed to, actively infected with, or recovered from COVID-19. Where available, HLA class I and class II types were taken from metadata supplied by the sample provider and were not determined by assay-based typing. The repertoires were made available in a free public database intended to serve as a resource for research on the immune response to SARS-CoV-2. Sample metadata almost always included a de-identified subject ID, COVID-19 status, age in years and sex.

From the cysteine through the phenylalanine, the CDR3 covers 12 amino acids. Only CDR3 DNA is held: 36 bases, read in frame from base 1. CDR1 is given as KGHSH and CDR2 as LQKENI, both from the germline V gene. A distance of 5 bases separates the germline ends of V and J, which lose 2 bases and 4 bases respectively. TCRbeta CDR3 regions were amplified from genomic DNA by means of the immunoSEQ Assay, a bias-controlled multiplex PCR. In the authors' own workflow: The number of nucleated cells in each sample was estimated by amplification of reference gene primers within the assay. To quantify the absolute abundance of each unique TCRbeta CDR3 rearrangement, sequence reads were collapsed and filtered. For each sample, productive Simpson clonality was calculated as the square root of Simpson's diversity index over productive rearrangements. Here the immuneACCESS table is served through TCRdb, limited to in-frame sequences with V and J called. Missing clones are a known gap in these copies; in checked studies unresolved V genes cover under half, and the rest lacks a known reason. That table supplies the V and J calls and clone size; D and trimming were determined from the DNA. For this sample the table gives about 13,000 clones, of which 65% to 80% were detected only once. 40% to 50% of the sample is in the top ten clones.

Whole blood was collected in K2EDTA tubes by collaborating institutions according to the institutions' own protocols. For TCRbeta analysis, collaborator samples were shipped as frozen whole blood, as isolated PBMCs, or as DNA extracted from either sample type. The paper as a whole reports these results and caveats: The quantity of clinical and demographic metadata differed by source and by participant and was supplied without curation.

The specimen was peripheral blood. The sequence came from a woman older than 75 with acute or convalescent COVID-19. The chain was built from TRBV18 and TRBJ1-2; the D gene lacks a confident call. The bases read TGTGCCAGCTCACCAGCGGGCTATGGCTACACCTTC. This gives the protein CASSPAGYGYTF.